The next 25 T cell receptor beta chains were all read from a single sample in a study of pediatric ulcerative colitis. Method: immunoSEQ multiplex PCR; TCRdb's copy keeps in-frame clones and lacks some. The top ten clones hold 20% to 25% of a sample with roughly 38,000 clones, approximately 87% of them seen once. Sequenced input: blood. All receptors derive from a girl aged 5 to 17 with moderate ulcerative colitis.

The table lists this clone with a count of one. V is TRBV29-1 and J is TRBJ1-1; the D is unclear. CDR1 is SQVTM and CDR2 is ANQGSEA in the germline V gene. The germline V and J ends were trimmed by 4 bases and 8 bases, with 8 bases remaining between them. The CDR3 extends over 10 amino acids. The CDR3, as DNA: TGCAGCGTTGTCGGAACAGAAGCTTTCTTT. Its protein product is CSVVGTEAFF.

This chain joins TRBV7-8 and TRBJ1-5; D call uncertain. Germline loops: CDR1 SGHVS, CDR2 FQNEAQ. With 1 base removed from V and 1 base from J, the gap between germline ends came to 11 bases. CDR3 size: 16 residues. The CDR3 region has the DNA TGTGCCAGCAGCTTAGAGGGAAAAAAGAGCAATCAGCCCCAGCATTTT. Protein sequence: CASSLEGKKSNQPQHF.

This chain uses TRBV5-6 with TRBJ1-2; no firm D call. Germline loops: CDR1 SGHDT, CDR2 YYEEEE. The CDR3 length is 12 residues. V was pared by 1 base and J by 5 bases, with 6 bases between. This CDR3 reads CASSLNTYGYTF. DNA for the CDR3: TGTGCCAGCAGCTTGAATACGTATGGCTACACCTTC. Full variable domain (rest looked up from reference TRBV5-6 and TRBJ1-2): DAGVTQSPTHLIKTRGQQVTLRCSPKSGHDTVSWYQQALGQGPQFIFQYYEEEERQRGNFPDRFSGHQFPNYSSELNVNALLLGDSALYLCASSLNTYGYTFGSGTRLTVV.

This sequence joins TRBV29-1 and TRBJ2-1, with D possibly being TRBD1 (6 bases). Deletions cut 7 bases from V and 0 bases from J, with 16 bases between. Germline V gene lookup returns CDR1 SQVTM and CDR2 ANQGSEA. The CDR3 sequence is 15 residues long. The CDR3 nucleotides read TGCAGCGCGGCTGACACAGGGAGCTCCTACAATGAGCAGTTCTTC. The encoded protein is CSAADTGSSYNEQFF.

This clone is a singleton in its sample. The rearrangement links TRBV27 to TRBJ2-7, with 13 bases matching TRBD2. The CDR3 consists of 15 residues. V was pared by 5 bases and J by 5 bases, with 6 bases of the junction left unmatched. Germline values: CDR1 MNHEY, CDR2 SMNVEV (reference sequence). The CDR3 nucleotides are TGTGCCAGCAGTGCCGGACTAGCGGGAGTCCACGAGCAGTACTTC. Translated: CASSAGLAGVHEQYF.

This rearrangement joins TRBV30 to TRBJ1-1, with 9 bases matching TRBD1. The trim removed 0 bases at V and 11 bases at J, leaving 7 bases unmatched. CDR3 length: 13 residues. Per germline, CDR1 GTSNPN and CDR2 SVGIG (reference sequence). The CDR3 here is CAWSVTGGMVAFF. The CDR3 DNA follows: TGTGCCTGGAGTGTGACAGGGGGTATGGTTGCTTTCTTT.

The chain is built from TRBV30 and TRBJ1-1, with unresolved D. Per germline, CDR1 GTSNPN and CDR2 SVGIG (reference sequence). The CDR3 runs 13 residues. V was cut by 2 bases and J by 1 base, with 8 bases left in between. The CDR3 loop is CAWSQQPNTEAFF. The DNA of the CDR3 is TGTGCCTGGAGTCAACAGCCGAACACTGAAGCTTTCTTT. Complete variable domain (other parts from reference TRBV30 and TRBJ1-1): SQTIHQWPATLVQPVGSPLSLECTVEGTSNPNLYWYRQAAGRGLQLLFYSVGIGQISSEVPQNLSASRPQDRQFILSSKKLLLSDSGFYLCAWSQQPNTEAFFGQGTRLTVV.

The J gene is TRBJ2-1, the V gene TRBV23-1, with D perhaps matching TRBD1 (5 bases). TRBV23-1 is noted as an ORF with a role that remains uncertain. The V end was cut by 0 bases, the J end by 6 bases, with 9 bases between. The CDR3 is 14 amino acids. In DNA form, the CDR3 reads TGCGCCAGCAGTCAATCCACAGGACGCAATGAGCAGTTCTTC. It codes for CASSQSTGRNEQFF.

The rearrangement joins TRBV7-8 to TRBJ2-7, with 9 bases identical to TRBD1. The CDR3 loop spans 15 amino acids. CDR1 is SGHVS and CDR2 is FQNEAQ in the germline V gene. The ends lost 3 bases at V and 2 bases at J; junction bases unmatched: 5. CDR3 in DNA: TGTGCCAGCAGCTTTGGTGGGACAGGGCCCTACGAGCAGTACTTC. Amino acid sequence: CASSFGGTGPYEQYF.

This clone has a single count. The chain carries TRBV7-9 and TRBJ2-7, with D possibly being TRBD1 (8 bases). Germline assignment: CDR1 SEHNR and CDR2 FQNEAQ (reference sequence). This CDR3 contains 17 residues. Between the trimmed V and J ends, which lost 4 bases and 4 bases, there was a span of 23 bases. The CDR3 loop is CASSWVAGAGQAYEQYF. The CDR3 nucleotides read TGTGCCAGCAGCTGGGTTGCCGGAGCGGGACAGGCGTACGAGCAGTACTTC.

The chain employs TRBV6-5 and TRBJ2-2; no reliable D call. CDR1 and CDR2 (germline): MNHEY, SVGAGI. Trimming cost V 10 bases and J 1 base, with 13 bases left between them. The CDR3 spans 14 residues. The CDR3 spells CAIRRSWNTGELFF. The CDR3 coding sequence is TGTGCCATCCGACGATCCTGGAACACCGGGGAGCTGTTTTTT.

CDR3 coding DNA: TGTGCCAGCAGTTCCCATACGACAAGCCCGGCTTTCTTT. Translating it yields CASSSHTTSPAFF. The chain is built from TRBV6-5 and TRBJ1-1; D not certain. This CDR3 contains 13 residues. V shed 4 bases and J shed 11 bases, with 17 bases lying between them. CDR1 is MNHEY, CDR2 SVGAGI, per germline.

This sequence joins TRBV7-2 and TRBJ1-4, with D tentatively TRBD1 (6 bases). Trimming shortened V by 11 bases and J by 8 bases, and 12 bases separated the two germline ends. Germline assignment: CDR1 SGHTA and CDR2 FQGNSA. CDR3 size: 11 residues. CDR3 sequence (DNA): TGTGCCTCCCGGGGGGGCGAAAAACTGTTTTTT. It specifies CASRGGEKLFF.

The rearrangement links TRBV7-9 to TRBJ2-5; TRBD2 aligns across 10 bases. Germline lookup yields CDR1 SEHNR and CDR2 FQNEAQ (reference sequence). The CDR3 consists of 14 residues. V lost 5 bases, J lost 5 bases, and 5 bases stayed unmatched. The CDR3 region is CASSPSGSRETQYF. The CDR3 coding sequence is TGTGCCAGCAGCCCTAGCGGGAGTAGGGAGACCCAGTACTTC. Using reference TRBV7-9 and TRBJ2-5 for the parts outside the CDR3, the full variable domain is DTGVSQNPRHKITKRGQNVTFRCDPISEHNRLYWYRQTLGQGPEFLTYFQNEAQLEKSRLLSDRFSAERPKGSFSTLEIQRTEQGDSAMYLCASSPSGSRETQYFGPGTRLLVL.

The V and J genes are TRBV6-6 and TRBJ1-5; D perhaps matches TRBD1 (5 bases). The CDR3 is 15 residues long. Per the germline V gene, CDR1 is MNHNY and CDR2 is SVGAGI (reference sequence). V was clipped by 2 bases and J by 5 bases, with 13 bases between them. CDR3 DNA sequence: TGTGCCAGCAGTTACGATGACAGAGAACATCAGCCCCAGCATTTT. Protein product: CASSYDDREHQPQHF.

The chain has TRBV7-9 and TRBJ1-1; 10 bases map to TRBD1. The CDR3 is 15 amino acids. Trimming removed 5 bases from V and 1 base from J; junction bases left unmatched: 4. CDR1 is SEHNR, CDR2 FQNEAQ, per germline (reference sequence). The CDR3 loop reads CASSGWTGGNTEAFF. CDR3 nucleotide sequence: TGTGCCAGCAGCGGATGGACAGGGGGGAACACTGAAGCTTTCTTT.

This chain uses TRBV18 with TRBJ1-3; D not certain. CDR1 and CDR2 (germline): KGHSH, LQKENI. The CDR3 is 13 residues long. V was clipped by 2 bases and J by 3 bases, with 5 bases between them. The CDR3 region is CASSPEIGNTIYF. Written as DNA, the CDR3 is TGTGCCAGCTCACCAGAGATTGGAAACACCATATATTTT.

V gene TRBV5-8 combines with J gene TRBJ1-1; D ambiguous. There are 14 residues in the CDR3. The V end lost 8 bases, the J end lost 8 bases, and 22 bases lay between the germline ends. Germline loops: CDR1 SGHTS, CDR2 YDEGEE. The CDR3 is CARAKRAAYEEAFF. Written as DNA, the CDR3 is TGTGCCAGAGCCAAAAGGGCGGCTTATGAAGAAGCTTTCTTT. Full variable domain (missing parts from reference TRBV5-8 and TRBJ1-1): EAGVTQSPTHLIKTRGQQATLRCSPISGHTSVYWYQQALGLGLQFLLWYDEGEERNRGNFPPRFSGRQFPNYSSELNVNALELEDSALYLCARAKRAAYEEAFFGQGTRLTVV.

The J gene is TRBJ1-1, the V gene TRBV6-6, with D maybe TRBD1 (6 bases). This CDR3 is built from 15 residues. The V and J ends lost 8 bases and 1 base respectively, with 17 bases between them. Per the germline V gene, CDR1 is MNHNY and CDR2 is SVGAGI (reference sequence). The CDR3 sequence is CASGPTKGQNTEAFF. CDR3 DNA: TGTGCCAGCGGACCTACAAAGGGACAGAACACTGAAGCTTTCTTT.

CDR3 residues: CASSVGVRELDNEQFF. The CDR3 DNA is TGTGCCAGCAGCGTAGGTGTCAGGGAATTAGACAATGAGCAGTTCTTC. V and J are TRBV9 and TRBJ2-1, with a possible D match to TRBD1 (5 bases). The CDR3 spans 16 residues. Per the germline V gene, CDR1 is SGDLS and CDR2 is YYNGEE. The V end was cut by 0 bases, the J end by 5 bases, with 15 bases between.

The V and J genes are TRBV5-1 and TRBJ2-3; the D gene is possibly TRBD2 (6 bases). CDR3 length: 15 residues. Looked up from germline, CDR1 is SGHRS and CDR2 is YFSETQ. V dropped 6 bases and J dropped 3 bases, with 17 bases sitting between them. The CDR3 DNA follows: TGCGCCAGCATCCGAACGGGAGCGGAGACAGATACGCAGTATTTT. The encoded protein is CASIRTGAETDTQYF.

This clone has a handful of counts. The rearrangement uses TRBV29-1 and TRBJ1-1; D not certain. V was shortened by 4 bases and J by 1 base, with 7 bases between the two germline ends. Germline CDR1 SQVTM, CDR2 ANQGSEA. This CDR3 is 12 amino acids long. As DNA, the CDR3 is TGCAGCGTTGGATCGGGGAACACTGAAGCTTTCTTT. This encodes CSVGSGNTEAFF. Complete variable domain (other parts from reference TRBV29-1 and TRBJ1-1): SAVISQKPSRDICQRGTSLTIQCQVDSQVTMMFWYRQQPGQSLTLIATANQGSEATYESGFVIDKFPISRPNLTFSTLTVSNMSPEDSSIYLCSVGSGNTEAFFGQGTRLTVV.

V and J are TRBV7-9 and TRBJ2-1; D might be TRBD2 (5 bases). CDR1 is SEHNR and CDR2 is FQNEAQ in the germline V gene (reference sequence). V was trimmed by 3 bases and J by 8 bases, leaving 14 bases between them. The CDR3 has 14 amino acids. The CDR3, as DNA: TGTGCCAGCAGCTTTCCCCCGGGGAGCCATGAGCAGTTCTTC. Its translation: CASSFPPGSHEQFF.

The chain carries TRBV7-8 and TRBJ2-7, with TRBD1 identical over 9 bases. The CDR3 is 16 amino acids. The germline CDR1 and CDR2 sequences are SGHVS and FQNEAQ. Trimming at V came to 6 bases and at J to 4 bases, leaving 13 bases not matched to a gene. The CDR3 here is CASSSGTGQGYYEQYF. CDR3 in DNA: TGTGCCAGCAGTTCCGGGACAGGGCAAGGATATTACGAGCAGTACTTC.

This clone was counted between two and nine times. This rearrangement joins TRBV14 to TRBJ2-1, with 12 bases aligning to TRBD2. V lost 1 base to trimming and J lost 9 bases; unmatched junction nucleotides: 1. This CDR3 region has 14 residues. Per germline, CDR1 SGHDN and CDR2 FVKESK. Written as DNA, the CDR3 is TGTGCCAGCAGCCAAGGACTAGCGGGAGTTGAGCAGTTCTTC. Its translation is CASSQGLAGVEQFF.